This TCR beta chain came from a study of blood T cell repertoires in COVID-19. The CDR3 is 16 residues long. Germline loops: CDR1 LNHDA, CDR2 SQIVND (reference sequence). Trimming at V came to 5 bases and at J to 3 bases, leaving 9 bases not matched to a gene. TCRdb's copy holds only in-frame clones and misses some; the assay was immunoSEQ multiplex PCR. The sample has tens of thousands of clones, 85% to 95% seen once. The genes are TRBV19 and TRBJ2-3, with 9 bases lining up with TRBD1. The sample consisted of peripheral blood. The receptor comes from a male donor with active COVID-19. CDR3 protein: CASSVGLGTGTDTQYF. The CDR3 DNA sequence: TGTGCCAGTAGTGTTGGCCTAGGGACAGGGACAGATACGCAGTATTTT.